What follows are 7 T cell receptor beta chains derived from one specimen sequenced in a study of cytomegalovirus exposure and HLA in healthy donors. The primer mix had 60 Vbeta and 13 Jbeta primers. Using immunoSEQ multiplex PCR, the repertoire was profiled, and TCRdb retains in-frame clones only, with some absent. Among 90,000 to 120,000 clones, roughly three quarters were seen once, and the ten largest hold 2% to 3%. Input material: PBMCs. All receptors come from a man aged 18 to 30 in good health and CMV-seronegative.

The gene calls are TRBV18 and TRBJ2-5; D may be TRBD2 (5 bases). V lost 4 bases to trimming and J lost 2 bases, with 11 bases between them. The CDR3 is made up of 14 amino acids. The germline V gene encodes CDR1 KGHSH and CDR2 LQKENI. CDR3: CASSRGIQQETQYF. CDR3 sequence (DNA): TGTGCCAGCTCACGAGGGATTCAGCAAGAGACCCAGTACTTC.

The chain employs TRBV14 and TRBJ1-4, with 9 nucleotides matching TRBD1. The CDR3 totals 14 residues. From germline, CDR1 is SGHDN and CDR2 FVKESK. The J segment lost 4 bases and the V segment lost 8 bases, leaving 5 bases of the junction unmatched. CDR3 loop: CASSGQGFNEKLFF. Here the CDR3 DNA reads TGTGCCAGCTCGGGACAGGGCTTTAATGAAAAACTGTTTTTT.

The V call is TRBV7-9, the J call TRBJ1-6; tentative D call: TRBD1 (6 bases). Trimming shortened V by 2 bases and J by 8 bases, and 13 bases separated the two germline ends. This CDR3 has 15 residues. Germline V CDR1 and CDR2: SEHNR, FQNEAQ (reference sequence). The CDR3, as DNA: TGTGCCAGCAGCTTATTACAGGGAGCGGATTCACCCCTCCACTTT. Its translation: CASSLLQGADSPLHF.

The CDR3 is CASSPPGQGARGYTF. In nucleotides, the CDR3 is TGTGCCAGCAGCCCGCCGGGACAGGGGGCCAGGGGCTACACCTTC. The rearrangement uses TRBV5-6 and TRBJ1-2; 12 nucleotides align to TRBD1. Germline-derived CDR1 and CDR2 are SGHDT and YYEEEE. Trimming at V came to 4 bases and at J to 8 bases, leaving 9 bases not matched to a gene. The CDR3 sequence is 15 residues long.

The chain joins TRBV23-1 to TRBJ2-1; D unclear. TRBV23-1 is filed as an ORF, its function uncertain. This CDR3 contains 15 residues. Trimming removed 6 bases at V and 0 bases at J, with 12 bases between. The CDR3 DNA sequence: TGCGCCAGCAGCCCCCCGGGTCCCTCCTACAATGAGCAGTTCTTC. Translated, it gives CASSPPGPSYNEQFF.

The chain employs TRBV6-4 and TRBJ2-1, with D hard to call. Germline loops: CDR1 MRHNA, CDR2 SNTAGT. With 0 bases removed from V and 5 bases from J, the gap between germline ends came to 11 bases. CDR3 length equals 15 residues. CDR3 DNA: TGTGCCAGCAGTGACTCGATCGAGGCTGACAATGAGCAGTTCTTC. It specifies CASSDSIEADNEQFF.

The V and J genes are TRBV11-2 and TRBJ2-7; TRBD1 matches 10 bases. V lost 6 bases and J lost 0; bases outside the gene matches: 5. This CDR3 comprises 15 residues. Germline CDR1 reads SGHAT; CDR2 reads FQNNGV. For the CDR3, the DNA is TGTGCCAGCAGTTTGTGGACAGGGGGCTCCTACGAGCAGTACTTC. This sequence encodes CASSLWTGGSYEQYF.